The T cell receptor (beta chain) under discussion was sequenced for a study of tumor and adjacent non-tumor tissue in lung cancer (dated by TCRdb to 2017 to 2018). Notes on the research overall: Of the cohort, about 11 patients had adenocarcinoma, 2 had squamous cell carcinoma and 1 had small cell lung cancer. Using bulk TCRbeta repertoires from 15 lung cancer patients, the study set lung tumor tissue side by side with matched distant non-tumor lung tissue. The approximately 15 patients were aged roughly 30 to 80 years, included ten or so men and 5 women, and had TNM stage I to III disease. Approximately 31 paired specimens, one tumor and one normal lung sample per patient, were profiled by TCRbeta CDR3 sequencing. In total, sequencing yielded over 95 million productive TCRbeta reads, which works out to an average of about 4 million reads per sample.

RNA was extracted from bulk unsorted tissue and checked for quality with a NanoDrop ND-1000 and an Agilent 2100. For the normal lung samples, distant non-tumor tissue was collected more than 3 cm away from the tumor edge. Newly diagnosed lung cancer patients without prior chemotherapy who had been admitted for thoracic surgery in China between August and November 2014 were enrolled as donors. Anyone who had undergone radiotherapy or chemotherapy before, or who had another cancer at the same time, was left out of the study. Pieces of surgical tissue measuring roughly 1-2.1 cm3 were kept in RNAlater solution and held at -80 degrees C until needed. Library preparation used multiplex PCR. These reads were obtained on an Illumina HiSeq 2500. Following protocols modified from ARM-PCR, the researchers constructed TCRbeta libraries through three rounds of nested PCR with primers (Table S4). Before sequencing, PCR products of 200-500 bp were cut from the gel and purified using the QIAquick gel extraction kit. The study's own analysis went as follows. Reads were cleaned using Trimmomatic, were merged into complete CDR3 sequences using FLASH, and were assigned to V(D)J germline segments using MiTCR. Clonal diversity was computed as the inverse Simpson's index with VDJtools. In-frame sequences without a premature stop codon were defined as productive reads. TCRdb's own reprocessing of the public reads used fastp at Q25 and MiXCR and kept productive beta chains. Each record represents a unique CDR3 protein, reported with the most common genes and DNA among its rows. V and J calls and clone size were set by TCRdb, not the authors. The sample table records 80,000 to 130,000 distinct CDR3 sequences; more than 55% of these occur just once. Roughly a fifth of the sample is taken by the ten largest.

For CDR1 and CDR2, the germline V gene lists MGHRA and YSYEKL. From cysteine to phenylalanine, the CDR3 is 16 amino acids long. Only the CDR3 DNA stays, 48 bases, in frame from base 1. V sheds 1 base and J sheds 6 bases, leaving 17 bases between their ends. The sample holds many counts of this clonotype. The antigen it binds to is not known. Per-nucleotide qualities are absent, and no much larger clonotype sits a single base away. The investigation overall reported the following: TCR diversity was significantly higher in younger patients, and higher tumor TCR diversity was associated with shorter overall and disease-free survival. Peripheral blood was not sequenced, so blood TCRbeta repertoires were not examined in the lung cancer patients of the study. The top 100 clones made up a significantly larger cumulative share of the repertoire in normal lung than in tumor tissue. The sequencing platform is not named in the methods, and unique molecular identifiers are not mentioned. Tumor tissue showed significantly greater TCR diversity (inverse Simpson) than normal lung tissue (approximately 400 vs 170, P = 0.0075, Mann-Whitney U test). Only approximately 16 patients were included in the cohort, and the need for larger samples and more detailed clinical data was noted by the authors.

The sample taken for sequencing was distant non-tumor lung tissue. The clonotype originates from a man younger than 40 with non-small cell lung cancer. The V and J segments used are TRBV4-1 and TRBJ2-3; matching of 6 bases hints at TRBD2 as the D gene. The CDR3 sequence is CASSQAGAGGTDTQYF. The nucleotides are TGCGCCAGCAGCCAAGCCGGAGCGGGCGGTACGGATACGCAGTATTTT.